A single sample gave rise to the 25 T cell receptor beta chains below, sequenced in a study of T cells expressing NK-cell markers. TCRdb reprocessed the 5' RACE reads and reports one entry per CDR3 protein, with no DNA. Its table lists over 250,000 distinct CDR3 sequences. Material: blood T cells: a sorted CD56 or NKG2C T cell subset, CD4+ or CD8+ T cells, or bulk PBMC T cells (not recorded which). Receptor source: a woman between 18 and 69 years old in good health.

CDR3 sequence reads: CASSYRVSTGELFF. V usage is TRBV6-5 and J usage is TRBJ2-2. Germline CDR1 and CDR2: MNHEY and SVGAGI. The CDR3 extends over 14 amino acids.

V usage is TRBV28 and J usage is TRBJ2-7; the TRBD1 assignment by TCRdb is unverifiable without DNA. The length of the CDR3 is 18 residues. The germline V gene encodes CDR1 MDHEN and CDR2 SYDVKM. Here the CDR3 reads CASSSTLGPGQKAYEQYF.

The rearrangement joins TRBV20-1 to TRBJ2-2. Per germline, CDR1 DFQATT and CDR2 SNEGSKA (reference sequence). The CDR3 consists of 15 residues. CDR3 protein: CSARDRRRNTGELFF.

The V and J genes are TRBV5-1 and TRBJ2-1; no DNA is available, so the TRBD2 call from TCRdb remains unchecked. The CDR3 has 16 residues. The germline CDR1 and CDR2 sequences are SGHRS and YFSETQ. The CDR3 protein is CASSLETPRTNNEQFF.

CDR3 sequence: CASSQDVSLAGRNEQFF. This sequence joins TRBV3-1 and TRBJ2-1; TCRdb designates TRBD2, a call that cannot be tested without DNA. The CDR3 is 17 amino acids. Germline assignment: CDR1 LGHDT and CDR2 YNNKEL (reference sequence).

The genes are TRBV6-2 or TRBV6-3 and TRBJ1-2. CDR1 and CDR2 from the germline V gene are MNHEY and SVGEGT. This CDR3 region has 13 residues. CDR3 region: CASTFGVNYGYTF.

This chain connects TRBV18 to TRBJ1-1. The CDR3 length is 14 residues. Germline CDR1 is KGHSH and CDR2 is LQKENI. The CDR3: CASSPNVVGTEAFF.

The gene calls are TRBV20-1 and TRBJ2-3. Germline CDR1 and CDR2: DFQATT and SNEGSKA (reference sequence). This CDR3 has 11 amino acids. The CDR3 spells CSARGPDTQYF.

The chain combines TRBV7-2 with TRBJ2-2; TCRdb indicates TRBD1, and absent DNA this call remains unverified. Germline V gene data show CDR1 as SGHTA and CDR2 as FQGNSA. There are 14 residues in the CDR3. The CDR3 spells CASSLGPSTGELFF.

The rearrangement uses TRBV29-1 and TRBJ1-4; the TCRdb call, TRBD1, lacks DNA for checking. CDR1 is SQVTM, CDR2 ANQGSEA, per germline. CDR3 size: 15 residues. The CDR3 is CSVDTGQGSREKLFF.

The V and J genes are TRBV27 and TRBJ1-2; TCRdb indicates TRBD1, and absent DNA this call remains unverified. This CDR3 spans 15 amino acids. Germline CDR1 is MNHEY and CDR2 is SMNVEV (reference sequence). This CDR3 is CASSLGGHHVYGYTF.

This chain joins TRBV7-9 and TRBJ1-2; checking the TCRdb D call of TRBD1 is not possible without DNA. This CDR3 has 14 residues. CDR1 and CDR2 from the germline V gene are SEHNR and FQNEAQ (reference sequence). The CDR3 reads CASSPATGNYGYTF.

The chain couples TRBV5-1 to TRBJ1-2. Germline assignment: CDR1 SGHRS and CDR2 YFSETQ. This CDR3 is 15 amino acids long. The CDR3 loop reads CASSVLGRWNYGYTF.

The rearrangement links TRBV20-1 to TRBJ2-2; checking the TCRdb D call of TRBD2 is not possible without DNA. CDR1 is DFQATT, CDR2 SNEGSKA, per germline (reference sequence). CDR3 size: 15 residues. The CDR3 region is CSALRRTSRSGELFF.

The J gene is TRBJ2-3, the V gene TRBV9; TCRdb indicates TRBD2, and absent DNA this call remains unverified. CDR1 is SGDLS and CDR2 is YYNGEE in the germline V gene. The CDR3 sequence is 17 residues long. The CDR3 is CASSPIGTSGMVDTQYF.

V and J are TRBV29-1 and TRBJ2-2; TCRdb picks TRBD1, but there is no DNA to check that call. Germline CDR1 reads SQVTM; CDR2 reads ANQGSEA. This CDR3 is built from 14 residues. The CDR3: CSAHGTDYTGELFF.

This chain connects TRBV6-2 or TRBV6-3 to TRBJ2-3; the TCRdb call, TRBD1, lacks DNA for checking. This CDR3 comprises 11 residues. Germline V lookup: CDR1 MNHEY, CDR2 SVGEGT. The CDR3: CASSGRDTQYF.

The rearrangement links TRBV10-3 to TRBJ1-4; the TCRdb D gene call, TRBD1, has no DNA to confirm it. Per germline, CDR1 ENHRY and CDR2 SYGVKD. This CDR3 contains 17 residues. The CDR3 sequence: CAISEPNSGGQDEKLFF.

The rearrangement joins TRBV12-3 or TRBV12-4 to TRBJ2-1; TCRdb's D call of TRBD2 is untestable without DNA. The CDR3 totals 17 residues. CDR3 sequence reads: CASSLYSGGANYNEQFF.

The chain links TRBV20-1 to TRBJ2-3; the D call of TRBD2 rests on TCRdb alone, since no DNA is present to check it. The length of the CDR3 is 16 residues. Germline V gene lookup returns CDR1 DFQATT and CDR2 SNEGSKA (reference sequence). The chain's CDR3 is CSARDTPSGGWNTQYF.

The J gene is TRBJ1-5, the V gene TRBV12-3 or TRBV12-4. The CDR3 runs to 14 residues. The CDR3 spells CASSVHASNQPQHF.

The chain has TRBV4-3 and TRBJ2-1. Per germline, CDR1 LGHNA and CDR2 YSLEER. The CDR3 covers 15 residues. The CDR3: CASSPRSTVYNEQFF.

The rearrangement uses TRBV5-1 and TRBJ2-3; the TCRdb D gene call, TRBD2, has no DNA to confirm it. Looked up from germline, CDR1 is SGHRS and CDR2 is YFSETQ. The CDR3 is 16 residues long. The CDR3 here is CASSYLAGVGTDTQYF.

The V call is TRBV20-1, the J call TRBJ2-7. Germline V lookup: CDR1 DFQATT, CDR2 SNEGSKA (reference sequence). The CDR3 is made up of 12 amino acids. The CDR3 here is CSARVETYEQYF.

V is TRBV7-2 and J is TRBJ1-6; TCRdb gives TRBD1 as the D gene, but with no DNA this cannot be confirmed. Germline CDR1 SGHTA, CDR2 FQGNSA. This CDR3 has 14 residues. The CDR3 loop is CASSQGDSNSPLHF.